A selection of T cell receptor beta chains follows, all from one sample in a study of T cell repertoires in cytomegalovirus infection. TCRdb independently ran MiXCR on the reads; one entry per CDR3 protein. This table has approximately 500,000 distinct CDR3 sequences, more than 15% appearing once. Sequencing was carried out using CD8+ T cells from PBMCs. Receptor source: a human donor in good health (CMV status not recorded). Some clones in this sample may be carry-over from other donors' samples. CDR3s include the opening cysteine and the closing phenylalanine or tryptophan. A D gene is named only where the DNA matches it firmly. Part of the rows lack a size; the others show once, few, many or a class for expanded clones.

>NA|many|TRBJ2-4|TRBV5-4
CASSLKREEKNIQYF
TGTGCCAGCAGCTTGAAAAGAGAGGAGAAAAACATTCAGTACTTC
>TRBD2|many|TRBJ2-1|TRBV11-2
CASSLSLGLAGGSSYNEQFF
TGTGCCAGCAGCTTAAGTTTGGGTCTAGCGGGAGGGAGCTCCTACAATGAGCAGTTCTTC
>TRBD2|few|TRBJ2-7|TRBV25-1
CASSPSGRNSYEQYF
TGTGCCAGCAGTCCTAGCGGGAGGAACTCCTACGAGCAGTACTTC
>NA|many|TRBJ1-2|TRBV7-9
CASSSQGPSYGYTF
TGTGCCAGCAGCTCCCAGGGCCCCTCCTATGGCTACACCTTC
>NA|NA|TRBJ1-3|TRBV7-9
CASSSGLLGNTIYF
TGTGCCAGCAGCTCGGGGTTACTCGGAAACACCATATATTTT
>TRBD2|NA|TRBJ2-1|TRBV5-4
CASSYGTSGEQFF
TGTGCCAGCAGCTATGGGACTAGCGGGGAGCAGTTCTTC
>NA|few|TRBJ1-1|TRBV13
CASSGQGRTLDLNTEAFF
TGTGCCAGCAGCGGCCAGGGACGGACGCTTGACTTGAACACTGAAGCTTTCTTT
>NA|many|TRBJ1-5|TRBV19
CASSIGADTLSNQPQHF
TGTGCCAGTAGTATAGGGGCAGACACCCTGAGCAATCAGCCCCAGCATTTT
>TRBD2|NA|TRBJ2-2|TRBV11-2
CASRGGGTSGSTGELFF
TGTGCCAGCAGGGGAGGGGGGACTAGCGGGAGCACCGGGGAGCTGTTTTTT
>TRBD1|NA|TRBJ2-5|TRBV7-9
CASSSQSRGLLETQYF
TGTGCCAGCAGCTCCCAGTCCAGGGGGCTTTTGGAGACCCAGTACTTC
>TRBD2|NA|TRBJ2-1|TRBV20-1
CSAASGGLYNEQFF
TGCAGTGCTGCTAGCGGGGGACTTTACAATGAGCAGTTCTTC
>NA|many|TRBJ2-3|TRBV28
CASSHIPSTSHTDTQYF
TGTGCCAGCAGTCACATACCTAGCACCTCGCACACAGATACGCAGTATTTT
>NA|NA|TRBJ1-4|TRBV28
CASREVGVKLFF
TGTGCCAGCAGGGAAGTTGGGGTAAAACTGTTTTTT
>NA|many|TRBJ1-5|TRBV28
CASSVGGGRLNQPQHF
TGTGCCAGCAGTGTAGGCGGGGGGAGGCTGAATCAGCCCCAGCATTTT
>NA|NA|TRBJ1-2|TRBV10-3
CAISDGPYYGYTF
TGTGCCATCAGCGACGGGCCGTACTATGGCTACACCTTC
>NA|many|TRBJ2-3|TRBV5-1
CASSAGHRFTDTQYF
TGCGCCAGCAGCGCTGGACACCGCTTTACAGATACGCAGTATTTT
>TRBD2|many|TRBJ2-3|TRBV10-3
CAISGTSGTRTDTQYF
TGTGCCATCAGTGGGACTAGCGGGACCCGGACAGATACGCAGTATTTT
>NA|once|TRBJ2-1|TRBV29-1
CSVESKGINEQFF
TGCAGCGTTGAATCGAAAGGGATCAATGAGCAGTTCTTC
>NA|NA|TRBJ2-1|TRBV20-1
CSATMGGYEQFF
TGCAGTGCTACCATGGGCGGTTATGAGCAGTTCTTC
>NA|many|TRBJ1-1|TRBV12-3/TRBV12-4
CASSFSFTEAFF
TGTGCCAGCAGTTTCTCTTTCACTGAAGCTTTCTTT
>TRBD2|few|TRBJ2-2|TRBV7-3
CASSLPGLAAANTGELFF
TGTGCCAGCAGCTTACCGGGACTAGCAGCCGCGAACACCGGGGAGCTGTTTTTT
>NA|NA|TRBJ2-7|TRBV6-6
CASSGSRSYEKYF
TGTGCCAGCAGCGGGAGCCGCTCATACGAGAAGTACTTC
>TRBD2|many|TRBJ2-3|TRBV7-6
CASSSTPGLAGGMVATDTQYF
TGTGCCAGCAGCTCGACCCCGGGACTAGCGGGAGGAATGGTAGCCACAGATACGCAGTATTTT
>NA|NA|TRBJ2-6|TRBV25-1
CASTQRGANVLTF
TGTGCCAGTACCCAAAGGGGGGCCAACGTCCTGACTTTC
>TRBD1|NA|TRBJ2-7|TRBV28
CASSLTRTGDYEQYF
TGTGCCAGCAGCCTAACCCGGACAGGAGACTACGAGCAGTACTTC
>TRBD2|many|TRBJ2-1|TRBV7-8
CASSWLGGEIYNEQFF
TGTGCCAGCAGCTGGCTTGGGGGGGAGATCTACAATGAGCAGTTCTTC
>NA|many|TRBJ1-1|TRBV7-9
CASSRVDRNTEAFF
TGTGCCAGCAGCCGCGTCGACAGAAACACTGAAGCTTTCTTT
>NA|NA|TRBJ2-1|TRBV19
CASSIGFTGEGEQFF
TGTGCCAGTAGTATAGGGTTTACAGGGGAGGGTGAGCAGTTCTTC
>NA|many|TRBJ1-5|TRBV6-5
CASSYSWGSSNQPQHF
TGTGCCAGCAGTTACTCGTGGGGGTCTAGCAATCAGCCCCAGCATTTT
>NA|many|TRBJ2-7|TRBV27
CASSSHSLGGYEQYF
TGTGCCAGCAGTTCCCACTCCCTTGGAGGCTACGAGCAGTACTTC
>NA|many|TRBJ1-5|TRBV12-3/TRBV12-4
CASSYIYRVSNQPQHF
TGTGCCAGCAGTTACATCTACCGCGTTAGCAATCAGCCCCAGCATTTT
>NA|NA|TRBJ1-2|TRBV15
CATSAGRGPYGYTF
TGTGCCACCAGCGCTGGACGGGGCCCCTATGGCTACACCTTC
>TRBD1|many|TRBJ2-5|TRBV28
CASSLPQGAGETQYF
TGTGCCAGCAGTTTACCCCAGGGGGCCGGAGAGACCCAGTACTTC
>TRBD1|NA|TRBJ2-7|TRBV3-1
CASSQEGTGAFYEQYF
TGTGCCAGCAGCCAAGAAGGGACAGGGGCATTCTACGAGCAGTACTTC
>NA|few|TRBJ2-7|TRBV15
CATSREKWGLSYEQYF
TGTGCCACCAGCAGAGAGAAGTGGGGGTTATCCTACGAGCAGTACTTC
>NA|many|TRBJ1-2|TRBV7-9
CASSAGTFKGYTF
TGTGCCAGCAGCGCCGGGACTTTTAAGGGCTACACCTTC